This is a list of T cell receptor beta chains from one sample in a study of CD8+ T cells in alopecia areata. Sequencing was performed with immunoSEQ multiplex PCR; in TCRdb, only in-frame clones are kept and a portion is missing. This sample has roughly 120,000 clones, with under 40% found just once. The sequenced material came from CD4+ T cells sorted from blood. The receptors derive from a human donor with alopecia areata. Both conserved end residues are part of each CDR3. Each record gives: V gene, D gene, clone size, J gene, CDR3 protein, CDR3 DNA. The D gene is left open where the match is weak. Clone size is not always given. Where it is, it says once, few, many or a class for expanded clones.

TRBV29-1	TRBD2	few	TRBJ2-5	CSAAGVETQYF	TGCAGCGCTGCGGGGGTTGAGACCCAGTACTTC
TRBV28	NA	few	TRBJ1-1	CASSPPPGNTEAFF	TGTGCCAGCAGCCCGCCCCCCGGAAACACTGAAGCTTTCTTT
TRBV10-3	NA	NA	TRBJ1-2	CASLEDSHNYGYTF	TGTGCCAGCCTAGAGGATTCCCACAACTATGGCTACACCTTC
TRBV7-2	NA	NA	TRBJ1-5	CASRLYSNQPQHF	TGTGCCAGCAGGCTATACAGCAATCAGCCCCAGCATTTT
TRBV20-1	NA	NA	TRBJ2-7	CSARGPDEQYF	TGCAGTGCTAGAGGCCCCGACGAGCAGTACTTC
TRBV14	NA	NA	TRBJ2-5	CASSQYWIETQYF	TGTGCCAGCAGCCAATATTGGATAGAGACCCAGTACTTC
TRBV6-5	TRBD1	NA	TRBJ2-1	CASTSQGFEQFF	TGTGCCAGCACGTCACAGGGGTTTGAGCAGTTCTTC
TRBV29-1	TRBD1	NA	TRBJ1-5	CSVRQSGGSNQPQHF	TGCAGCGTTCGCCAGTCAGGGGGCAGCAATCAGCCCCAGCATTTT
TRBV2	TRBD2	NA	TRBJ2-1	CASSYLAGGRNEQFF	TGTGCCAGCAGTTACCTAGCGGGGGGGCGTAATGAGCAGTTCTTC
TRBV29-1	TRBD1	few	TRBJ2-2	CSVRTGRNTGELFF	TGCAGCGTTCGGACAGGGAGGAACACCGGGGAGCTGTTTTTT
TRBV11-3	NA	NA	TRBJ1-1	CASSPGPDEAFF	TGTGCCAGCAGCCCGGGGCCGGATGAAGCTTTCTTT
TRBV29-1	NA	few	TRBJ2-1	CSVLERDNEQFF	NA
TRBV23-1	TRBD1	NA	TRBJ1-5	CASSHRDRANQPQHF	TGCGCCAGCAGTCACAGGGACAGGGCCAATCAGCCCCAGCATTTT
TRBV7-9	NA	few	TRBJ2-1	CASSLERDRWNPYNEQFF	TGTGCCAGCAGCTTAGAGAGAGACCGCTGGAATCCCTACAATGAGCAGTTCTTC
TRBV4-2	NA	NA	TRBJ2-5	CASSLKDGETQYF	TGTGCCAGCAGCCTTAAAGACGGAGAGACCCAGTACTTC
TRBV29-1	TRBD1	NA	TRBJ1-1	CSVVRTGGSTEAFF	TGCAGCGTCGTCAGGACAGGGGGGAGTACTGAAGCTTTCTTT
TRBV28	TRBD2	NA	TRBJ2-7	CASSSAGTSGNEQYF	TGTGCCAGCAGTTCAGCCGGGACTAGCGGCAACGAGCAGTACTTC
TRBV30	NA	NA	TRBJ1-5	CAWSLGNQPQHF	TGTGCCTGGAGTCTGGGCAATCAGCCCCAGCATTTT
TRBV29-1	TRBD1	NA	TRBJ2-7	CSVEGGQGLPYEQYF	TGCAGCGTTGAAGGGGGACAGGGGCTTCCCTACGAGCAGTACTTC
TRBV18	NA	few	TRBJ2-1	CASSPIDNEQFF	TGTGCCAGCTCACCAATCGACAATGAGCAGTTCTTC
TRBV28	TRBD1	few	TRBJ2-2	CASSRDSMNTGELFF	TGTGCCAGCAGCCGGGACAGCATGAACACCGGGGAGCTGTTTTTT
TRBV30	NA	NA	TRBJ1-5	CAWSVLAAQPQHF	TGTGCCTGGAGTGTTTTGGCGGCTCAGCCCCAGCATTTT
TRBV5-6	NA	once	TRBJ1-4	CASSVARKEKLFF	TGTGCCAGCAGCGTCGCGCGAAAGGAAAAACTGTTTTTT
TRBV6-5	TRBD1	NA	TRBJ2-3	CASKGQSTDTQYF	TGTGCCAGCAAGGGACAGAGCACAGATACGCAGTATTTT
TRBV2	NA	few	TRBJ1-6	CATQGDYNSPLHF	TGTGCCACCCAGGGTGATTATAATTCACCCCTCCACTTT
TRBV7-9	TRBD2	few	TRBJ2-3	CASSLRGGATDTQYF	TGTGCCAGCAGCCTCCGCGGGGGGGCGACAGATACGCAGTATTTT
TRBV29-1	NA	few	TRBJ2-7	CSVGGGLYEQYF	TGCAGCGTTGGGGGAGGATTATACGAGCAGTACTTC
TRBV7-2	TRBD1	few	TRBJ2-2	CASSLRTGNTGELFF	TGTGCCAGCAGCCTCCGGACAGGGAACACCGGGGAGCTGTTTTTT
TRBV7-9	NA	few	TRBJ1-5	CASSGGDQPQHF	TGTGCCAGCAGCGGGGGGGACCAGCCCCAGCATTTT
TRBV29-1	NA	NA	TRBJ2-3	CSVEGATDTQYF	TGCAGCGTTGAGGGGGCAACAGATACGCAGTATTTT